Below are 3 T cell receptor beta chains sequenced from a single sample in a study of T cells after yellow fever vaccination. In TCRdb, the 5' RACE reads were re-called with MiXCR into one record per CDR3 protein. The sample includes 100,000 to 150,000 distinct CDR3 sequences, about 7% of them seen just once. The material was CD4+ T cells sorted from PBMCs, obtained more than 8 days after the first yellow fever vaccination. These TCRs come from a man aged 18 to 30 who received the YFV17D yellow fever vaccine.

This clonotype was observed many times. The chain employs TRBV20-1 and TRBJ1-2, with D unclear. This CDR3 has 12 amino acids. The germline CDR1 and CDR2 sequences are DFQATT and SNEGSKA (reference sequence). V gave up 1 base and J gave up 2 bases, with 5 bases separating them. This chain's CDR3 is CSARGQNYGYTF. The CDR3 DNA reads as TGCAGTGCTAGAGGGCAGAACTATGGCTACACCTTC.

This chain connects TRBV6-1 to TRBJ2-3; D is perhaps TRBD1 (5 bases). Between the trimmed V and J ends, which lost 6 bases and 3 bases, there was a span of 10 bases. Germline CDR1 is MNHNS and CDR2 is SASEGT. This CDR3 contains 13 residues. For the CDR3, the DNA is TGTGCCAGCAGGGTGACAGATACAGATACGCAGTATTTT. Its translation: CASRVTDTDTQYF.

About this clonotype itself: A much larger clone differs from this one at a single base, so this may be a read error. The chain has TRBV5-1 and TRBJ1-2; no firm D call. There are 12 residues in the CDR3. CDR1 and CDR2 (germline): SGHRS, YFSETQ. The CDR3 nucleotides are TGCGCCAGCAGCCCCGAGGCCGTCGGCTACTCCTTC. Protein: CASSPEAVGYSF.